This TCR beta chain was captured in a study of blood T cells in healthy people across ages. Study in general: Template switching recovered approximately one barcoded beta molecule for every two T cells. Study results and limitations: Calculation of diversity from one million T cells yielded estimates considered to be underestimates.

Germline V gene data show CDR1 as KGHDR and CDR2 as SFDVKD. V was clipped by 3 bases and J by 2 bases, with 14 bases between them. This CDR3 has 16 amino acids. On this clonotype itself: Its specificity is not known.

Combining a sample-barcoded 5' primer with a J-beta primer mix, a second PCR ran for 7 to 11 cycles. Each TCR beta cDNA got a 12-nucleotide random molecular identifier. TCRdb itself ran the 5' RACE reads through MiXCR, one entry per CDR3 protein. The sample holds hundreds of thousands of distinct CDR3 sequences, around 50% seen once. This sequence was found in an elderly man in good health. Sequencing used blood. This sequence joins TRBV24-1 and TRBJ2-3; tentative D call: TRBD2 (6 bases). The CDR3 is CATSDRGTENTDTQYF. The DNA of the CDR3 is TGTGCCACCAGTGATCGCGGGACGGAGAACACAGATACGCAGTATTTT.